The clone carrying this T cell receptor beta chain was counted ten times or more. Unique molecular identifiers tagged the TCRbeta library. TCRdb called the PCR reads again in MiXCR, with one record for every CDR3 protein. Altogether 200,000 to 250,000 distinct CDR3 sequences are present, 12% being singletons, with the ten largest covering over 2%. Trimming took 2 bases from V and 4 from J; bases not matched to a gene: 8. The CDR3 has 15 residues. CDR1 is MNHEY and CDR2 is SVGAGI in the germline V gene. This sample was taken from a study of T-cell reconstitution after alpha-beta-depleted transplantation in children.

J is TRBJ2-7 and V is TRBV6-5, with 7 bases that match TRBD1. The sample here was PBMCs from the stem cell graft donor, taken from the stem cell graft. The receptor was derived from a human donor who donated a stem cell graft to a child with acute lymphoblastic leukemia. The CDR3 spells CASSYNRGNAYEQYF. The CDR3 DNA is TGTGCCAGCAGTTACAACAGGGGTAATGCATACGAGCAGTACTTC.